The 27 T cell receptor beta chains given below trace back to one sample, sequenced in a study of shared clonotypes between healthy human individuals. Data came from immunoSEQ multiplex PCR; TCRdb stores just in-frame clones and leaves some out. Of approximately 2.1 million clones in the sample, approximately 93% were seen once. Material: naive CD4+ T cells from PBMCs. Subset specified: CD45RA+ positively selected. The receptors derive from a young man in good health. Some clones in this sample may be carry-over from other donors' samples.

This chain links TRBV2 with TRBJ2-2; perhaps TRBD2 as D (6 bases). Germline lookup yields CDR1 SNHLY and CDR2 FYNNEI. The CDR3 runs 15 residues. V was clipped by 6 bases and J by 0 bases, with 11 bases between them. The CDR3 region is CASSPEGTNTGELFF. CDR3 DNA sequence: TGTGCCAGCAGCCCGGAGGGTACGAACACCGGGGAGCTGTTTTTT.

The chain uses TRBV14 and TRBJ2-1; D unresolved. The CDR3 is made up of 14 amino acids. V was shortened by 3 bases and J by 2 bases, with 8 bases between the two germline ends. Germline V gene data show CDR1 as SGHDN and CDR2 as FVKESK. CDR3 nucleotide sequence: TGTGCCAGCAGCCAGAGAGGACCCTACAATGAGCAGTTCTTC. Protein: CASSQRGPYNEQFF.

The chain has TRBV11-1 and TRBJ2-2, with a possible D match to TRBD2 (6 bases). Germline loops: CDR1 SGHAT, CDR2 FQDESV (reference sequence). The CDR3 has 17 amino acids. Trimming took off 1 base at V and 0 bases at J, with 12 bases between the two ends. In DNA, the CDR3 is TGTGCCAGCAGCTTAGGGGCGGGGTCCTCGAACACCGGGGAGCTGTTTTTT. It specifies CASSLGAGSSNTGELFF.

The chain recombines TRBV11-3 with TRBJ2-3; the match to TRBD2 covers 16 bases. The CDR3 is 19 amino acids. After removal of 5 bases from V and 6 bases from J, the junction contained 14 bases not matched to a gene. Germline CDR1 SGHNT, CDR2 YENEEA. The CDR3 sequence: CASSERGTSGRAFVDTQYF. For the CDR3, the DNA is TGTGCCAGCAGCGAGCGTGGGACTAGCGGGAGGGCCTTCGTGGATACGCAGTATTTT.

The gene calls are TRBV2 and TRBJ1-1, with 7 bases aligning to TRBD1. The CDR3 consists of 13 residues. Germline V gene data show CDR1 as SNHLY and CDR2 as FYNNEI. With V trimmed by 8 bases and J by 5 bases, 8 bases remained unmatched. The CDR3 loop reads CASVRQGVTEAFF. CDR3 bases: TGTGCCAGCGTACGACAGGGTGTGACTGAAGCTTTCTTT.

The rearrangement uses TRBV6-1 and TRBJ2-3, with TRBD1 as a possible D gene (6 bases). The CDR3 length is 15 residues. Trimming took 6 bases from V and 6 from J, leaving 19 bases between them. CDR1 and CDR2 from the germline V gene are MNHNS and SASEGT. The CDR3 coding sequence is TGTGCCAGCAGATCGAGCAGGGGCCCCACTGATACGCAGTATTTT. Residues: CASRSSRGPTDTQYF.

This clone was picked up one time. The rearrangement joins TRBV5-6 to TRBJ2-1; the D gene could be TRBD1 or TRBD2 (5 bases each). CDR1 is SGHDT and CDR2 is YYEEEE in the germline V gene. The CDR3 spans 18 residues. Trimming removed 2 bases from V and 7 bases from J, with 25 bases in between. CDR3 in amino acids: CASSFIPTDKISGNEQFF. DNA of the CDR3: TGTGCCAGCAGCTTTATCCCGACAGACAAGATTTCGGGGAATGAGCAGTTCTTC.

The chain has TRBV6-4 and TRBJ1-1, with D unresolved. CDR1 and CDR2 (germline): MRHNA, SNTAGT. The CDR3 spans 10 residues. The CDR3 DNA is TGTGCTAAGCAATATACTGAAGCTTTCTTT. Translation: CAKQYTEAFF.

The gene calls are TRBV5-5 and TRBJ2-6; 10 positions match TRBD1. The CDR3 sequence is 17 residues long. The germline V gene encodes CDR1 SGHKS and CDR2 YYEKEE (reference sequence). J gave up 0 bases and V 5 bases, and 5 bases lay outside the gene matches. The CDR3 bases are TGTGCCAGCAGGGGGACAGGGGCGCGCTCTGGGGCCAACGTCCTGACTTTC. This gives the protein CASRGTGARSGANVLTF.

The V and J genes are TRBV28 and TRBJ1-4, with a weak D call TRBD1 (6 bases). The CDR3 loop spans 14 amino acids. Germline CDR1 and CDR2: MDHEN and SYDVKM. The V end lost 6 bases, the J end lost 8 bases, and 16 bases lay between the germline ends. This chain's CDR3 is CASRGTGRGEKLFF. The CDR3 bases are TGTGCCAGCAGGGGAACAGGGCGAGGAGAAAAACTGTTTTTT.

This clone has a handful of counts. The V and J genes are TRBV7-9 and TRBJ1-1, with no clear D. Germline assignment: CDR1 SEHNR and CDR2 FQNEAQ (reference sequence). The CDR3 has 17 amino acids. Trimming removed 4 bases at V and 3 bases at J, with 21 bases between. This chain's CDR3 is CASSSRITTARDTEAFF. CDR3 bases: TGTGCCAGCAGCTCCCGAATTACCACGGCGAGGGACACTGAAGCTTTCTTT.

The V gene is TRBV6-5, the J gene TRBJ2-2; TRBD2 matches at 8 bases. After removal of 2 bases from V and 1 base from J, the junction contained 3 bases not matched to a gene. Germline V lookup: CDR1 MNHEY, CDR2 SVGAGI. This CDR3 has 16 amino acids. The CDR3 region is CASSYTSGGNTGELFF. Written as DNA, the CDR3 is TGTGCCAGCAGTTACACGAGCGGGGGGAACACCGGGGAGCTGTTTTTT.

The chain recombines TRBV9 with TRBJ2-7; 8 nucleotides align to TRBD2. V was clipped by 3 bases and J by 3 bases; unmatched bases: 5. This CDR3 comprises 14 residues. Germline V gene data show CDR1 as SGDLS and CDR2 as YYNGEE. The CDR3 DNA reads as TGTGCCAGCAGCGGTATCGCGGGAGGCTACGAGCAGTACTTC. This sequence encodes CASSGIAGGYEQYF.

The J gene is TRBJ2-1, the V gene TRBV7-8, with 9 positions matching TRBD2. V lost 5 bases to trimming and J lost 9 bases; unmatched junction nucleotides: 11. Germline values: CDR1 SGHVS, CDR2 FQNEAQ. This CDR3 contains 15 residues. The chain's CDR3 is CASSRAGGPSGEQFF. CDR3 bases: TGTGCCAGCAGCCGTGCGGGAGGGCCATCGGGTGAGCAGTTCTTC. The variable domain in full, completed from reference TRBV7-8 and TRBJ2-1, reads GAGVSQSPRYKVAKRGQDVALRCDPISGHVSLFWYQQALGQGPEFLTYFQNEAQLDKSGLPSDRFFAERPEGSVSTLKIQRTQQEDSAVYLCASSRAGGPSGEQFFGPGTRLTVL.

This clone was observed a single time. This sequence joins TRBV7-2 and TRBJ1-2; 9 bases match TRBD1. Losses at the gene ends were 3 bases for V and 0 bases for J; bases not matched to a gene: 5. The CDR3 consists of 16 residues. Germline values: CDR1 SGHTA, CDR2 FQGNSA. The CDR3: CASSFTRTGANYGYTF. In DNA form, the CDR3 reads TGTGCCAGCAGCTTCACTCGGACAGGGGCTAACTATGGCTACACCTTC.

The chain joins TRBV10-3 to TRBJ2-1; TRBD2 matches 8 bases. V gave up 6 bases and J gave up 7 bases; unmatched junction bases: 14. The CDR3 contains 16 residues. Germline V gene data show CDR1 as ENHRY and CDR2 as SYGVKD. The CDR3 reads CAIRQLREGLRNEQFF. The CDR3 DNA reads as TGTGCCATCAGGCAGCTACGGGAGGGCCTCAGGAATGAGCAGTTCTTC.

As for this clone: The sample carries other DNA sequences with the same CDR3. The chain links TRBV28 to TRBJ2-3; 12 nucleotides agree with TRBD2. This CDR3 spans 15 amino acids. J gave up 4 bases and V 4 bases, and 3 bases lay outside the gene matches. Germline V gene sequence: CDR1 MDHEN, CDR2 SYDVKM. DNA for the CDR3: TGTGCCAGCAGTTCTCTAGCGGGAGGGGCAGATACGCAGTATTTT. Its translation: CASSSLAGGADTQYF.

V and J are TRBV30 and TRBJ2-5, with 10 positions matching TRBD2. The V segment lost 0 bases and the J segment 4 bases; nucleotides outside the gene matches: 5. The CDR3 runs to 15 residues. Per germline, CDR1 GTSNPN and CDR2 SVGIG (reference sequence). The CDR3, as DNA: TGTGCCTGGAGTGTTGGACTAGCGGCTCCAGAGACCCAGTACTTC. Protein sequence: CAWSVGLAAPETQYF.

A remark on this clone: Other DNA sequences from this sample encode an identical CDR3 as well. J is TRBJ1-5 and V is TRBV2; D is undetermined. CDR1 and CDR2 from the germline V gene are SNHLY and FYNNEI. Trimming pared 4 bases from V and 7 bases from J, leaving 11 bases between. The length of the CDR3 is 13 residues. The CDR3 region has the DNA TGTGCCAGCAGTGGCCAAGGTACACAGCCCCAGCATTTT. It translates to CASSGQGTQPQHF.

The CDR3 DNA sequence: TGTGCCAGCAGCTGGCCGGGACAGGGCCTATTGAGCTCTGGAAACACCATATATTTT. Translated: CASSWPGQGLLSSGNTIYF. The chain combines TRBV7-9 with TRBJ1-3; TRBD1 matches at 9 bases. The V and J ends lost 4 bases and 0 bases, in that order; junction bases with no gene match: 13. The CDR3 runs to 19 residues. Germline assignment: CDR1 SEHNR and CDR2 FQNEAQ (reference sequence).

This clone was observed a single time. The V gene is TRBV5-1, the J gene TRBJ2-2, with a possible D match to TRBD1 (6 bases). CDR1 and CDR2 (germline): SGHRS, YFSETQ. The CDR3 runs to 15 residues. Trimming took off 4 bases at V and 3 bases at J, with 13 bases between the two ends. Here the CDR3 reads CASSPQGHHTGELFF. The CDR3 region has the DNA TGCGCCAGCAGCCCGCAGGGACATCACACCGGGGAGCTGTTTTTT. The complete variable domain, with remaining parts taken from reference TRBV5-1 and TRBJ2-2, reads KAGVTQTPRYLIKTRGQQVTLSCSPISGHRSVSWYQQTPGQGLQFLFEYFSETQRNKGNFPGRFSGRQFSNSRSEMNVSTLELGDSALYLCASSPQGHHTGELFFGEGSRLTVL.

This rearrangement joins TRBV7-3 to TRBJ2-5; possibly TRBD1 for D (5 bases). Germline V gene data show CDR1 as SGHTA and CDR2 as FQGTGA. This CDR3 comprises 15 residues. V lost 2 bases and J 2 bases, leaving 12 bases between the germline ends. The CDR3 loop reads CASSLWGTGQETQYF. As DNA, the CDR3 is TGTGCCAGCAGCTTATGGGGCACCGGGCAAGAGACCCAGTACTTC.

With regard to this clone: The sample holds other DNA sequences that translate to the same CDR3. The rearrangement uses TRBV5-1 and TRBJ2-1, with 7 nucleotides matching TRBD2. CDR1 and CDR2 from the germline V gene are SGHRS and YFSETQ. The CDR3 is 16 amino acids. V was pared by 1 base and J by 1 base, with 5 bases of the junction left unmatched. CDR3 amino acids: CASSLTPSGSYNEQFF. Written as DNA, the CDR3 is TGCGCCAGCAGCTTGACGCCTAGCGGATCCTACAATGAGCAGTTCTTC.

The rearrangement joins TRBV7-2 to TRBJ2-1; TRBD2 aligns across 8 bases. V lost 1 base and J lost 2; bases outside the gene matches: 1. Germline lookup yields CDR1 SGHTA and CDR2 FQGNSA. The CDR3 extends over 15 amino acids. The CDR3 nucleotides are TGTGCCAGCAGCTTAGATAGCGGGGCCTACAATGAGCAGTTCTTC. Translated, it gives CASSLDSGAYNEQFF. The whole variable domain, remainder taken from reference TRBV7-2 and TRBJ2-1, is GAGVSQSPSNKVTEKGKDVELRCDPISGHTALYWYRQSLGQGLEFLIYFQGNSAPDKSGLPSDRFSAERTGGSVSTLTIQRTQQEDSAVYLCASSLDSGAYNEQFFGPGTRLTVL.

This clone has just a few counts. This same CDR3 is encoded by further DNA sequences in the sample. CDR3 amino acids: CASSLAGPTDTQYF. CDR3 in DNA: TGTGCCAGCAGCTTAGCGGGACCCACAGATACGCAGTATTTT. The chain recombines TRBV7-3 with TRBJ2-3, with D possibly TRBD2 on 6 matching bases. There are 14 residues in the CDR3. Between the trimmed V and J ends, which lost 2 bases and 2 bases, there was a span of 8 bases. Per the germline V gene, CDR1 is SGHTA and CDR2 is FQGTGA. Full variable domain (rest looked up from reference TRBV7-3 and TRBJ2-3): GAGVSQTPSNKVTEKGKYVELRCDPISGHTALYWYRQSLGQGPEFLIYFQGTGAADDSGLPNDRFFAVRPEGSVSTLKIQRTERGDSAVYLCASSLAGPTDTQYFGPGTRLTVL.

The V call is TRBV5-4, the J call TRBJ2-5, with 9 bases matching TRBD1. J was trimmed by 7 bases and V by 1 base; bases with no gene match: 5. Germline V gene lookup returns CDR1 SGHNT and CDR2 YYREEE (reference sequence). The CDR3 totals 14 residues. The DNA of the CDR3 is TGTGCCAGCAGCTTGACAGGGGGCGTGGGGACCCAGTACTTC. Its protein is CASSLTGGVGTQYF.

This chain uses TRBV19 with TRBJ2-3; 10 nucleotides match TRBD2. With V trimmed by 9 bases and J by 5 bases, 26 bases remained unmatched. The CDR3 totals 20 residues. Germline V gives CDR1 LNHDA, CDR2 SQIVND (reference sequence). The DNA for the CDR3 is TGTGCCAGCCCCAGGGGGGTATCGCCACGAAGCGGGAGGGCTAGAGATACGCAGTATTTT. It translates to CASPRGVSPRSGRARDTQYF.